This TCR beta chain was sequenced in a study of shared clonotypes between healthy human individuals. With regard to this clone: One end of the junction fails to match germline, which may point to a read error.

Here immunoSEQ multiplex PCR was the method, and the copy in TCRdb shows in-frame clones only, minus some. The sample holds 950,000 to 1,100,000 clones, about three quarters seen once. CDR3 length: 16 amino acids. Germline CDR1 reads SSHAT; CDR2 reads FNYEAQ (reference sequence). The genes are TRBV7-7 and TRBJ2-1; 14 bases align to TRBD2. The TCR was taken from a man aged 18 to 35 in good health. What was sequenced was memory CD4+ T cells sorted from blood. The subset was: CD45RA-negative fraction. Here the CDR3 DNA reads TGTGCTAGCAGCCGAACGGGACTAGCGGGAGAAAATGAGCAGTTCTTC. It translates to CASSRTGLAGENEQFF. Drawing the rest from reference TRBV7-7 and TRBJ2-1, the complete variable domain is GAGVSQSPRYKVTKRGQDVTLRCDPISSHATLYWYQQALGQGPEFLTYFNYEAQPDKSGLPSDRFSAERPEGSISTLTIQRTEQRDSAMYRCASSRTGLAGENEQFFGPGTRLTVL.